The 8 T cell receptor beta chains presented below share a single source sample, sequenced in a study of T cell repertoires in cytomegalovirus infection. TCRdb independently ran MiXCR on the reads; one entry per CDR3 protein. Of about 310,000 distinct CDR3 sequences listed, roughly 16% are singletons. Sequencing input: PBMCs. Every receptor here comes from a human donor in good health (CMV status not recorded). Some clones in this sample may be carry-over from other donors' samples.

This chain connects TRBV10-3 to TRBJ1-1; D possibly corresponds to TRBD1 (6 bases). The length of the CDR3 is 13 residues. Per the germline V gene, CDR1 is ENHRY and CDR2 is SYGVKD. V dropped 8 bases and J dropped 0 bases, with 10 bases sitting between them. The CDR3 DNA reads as TGTGCCATCCGAGGGGGTCTGAACACTGAAGCTTTCTTT. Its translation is CAIRGGLNTEAFF.

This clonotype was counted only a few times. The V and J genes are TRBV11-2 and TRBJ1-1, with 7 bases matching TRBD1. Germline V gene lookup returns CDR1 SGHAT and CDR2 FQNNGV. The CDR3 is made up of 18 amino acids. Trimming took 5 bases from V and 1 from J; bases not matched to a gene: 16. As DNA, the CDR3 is TGTGCCAGCAGCGGGTTACCGGGACAGTTGGGAACGAACACTGAAGCTTTCTTT. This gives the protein CASSGLPGQLGTNTEAFF. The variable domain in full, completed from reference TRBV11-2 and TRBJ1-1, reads EAGVAQSPRYKIIEKRQSVAFWCNPISGHATLYWYQQILGQGPKLLIQFQNNGVVDDSQLPKDRFSAERLKGVDSTLKIQPAKLEDSAVYLCASSGLPGQLGTNTEAFFGQGTRLTVV.

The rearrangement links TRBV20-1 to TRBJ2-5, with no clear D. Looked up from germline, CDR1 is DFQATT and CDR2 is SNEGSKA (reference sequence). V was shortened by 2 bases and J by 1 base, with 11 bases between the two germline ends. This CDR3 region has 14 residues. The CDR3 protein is CSARRSGLQETQYF. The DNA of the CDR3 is TGCAGTGCTAGAAGGTCCGGGCTCCAAGAGACCCAGTACTTC.

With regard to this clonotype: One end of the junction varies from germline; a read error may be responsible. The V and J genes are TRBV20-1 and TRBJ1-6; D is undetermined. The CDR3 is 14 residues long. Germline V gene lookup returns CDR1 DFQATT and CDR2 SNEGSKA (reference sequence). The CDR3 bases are TGCAGTGCTAGGGGAGGCCCCTATAATTCACCCTTCCACTTT. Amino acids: CSARGGPYNSPFHF.

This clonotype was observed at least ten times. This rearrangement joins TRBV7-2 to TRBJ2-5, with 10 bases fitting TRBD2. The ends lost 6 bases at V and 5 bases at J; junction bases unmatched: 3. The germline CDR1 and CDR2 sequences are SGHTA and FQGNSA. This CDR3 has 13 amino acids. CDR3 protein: CASRLAGSETQYF. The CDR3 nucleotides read TGTGCCAGCAGACTAGCGGGGAGTGAGACCCAGTACTTC.

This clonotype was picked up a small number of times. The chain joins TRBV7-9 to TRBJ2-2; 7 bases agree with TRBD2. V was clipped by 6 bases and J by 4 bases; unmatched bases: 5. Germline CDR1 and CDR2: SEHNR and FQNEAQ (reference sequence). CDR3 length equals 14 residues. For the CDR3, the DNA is TGTGCCAGCAGACCGGGGGGAGGCACCGGGGAGCTGTTTTTT. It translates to CASRPGGGTGELFF.

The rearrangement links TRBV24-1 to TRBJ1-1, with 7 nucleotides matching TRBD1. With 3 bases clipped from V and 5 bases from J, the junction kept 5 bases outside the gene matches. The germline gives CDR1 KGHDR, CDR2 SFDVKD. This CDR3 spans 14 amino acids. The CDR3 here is CATSDTGVGTEAFF. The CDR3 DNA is TGTGCCACCAGTGATACAGGGGTTGGGACTGAAGCTTTCTTT.

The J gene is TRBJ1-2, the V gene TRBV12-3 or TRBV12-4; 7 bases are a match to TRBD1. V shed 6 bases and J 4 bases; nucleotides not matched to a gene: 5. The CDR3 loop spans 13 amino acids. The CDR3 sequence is CASSAGTAYGYTF. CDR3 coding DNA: TGTGCCAGCAGCGCGGGGACAGCCTATGGCTACACCTTC.